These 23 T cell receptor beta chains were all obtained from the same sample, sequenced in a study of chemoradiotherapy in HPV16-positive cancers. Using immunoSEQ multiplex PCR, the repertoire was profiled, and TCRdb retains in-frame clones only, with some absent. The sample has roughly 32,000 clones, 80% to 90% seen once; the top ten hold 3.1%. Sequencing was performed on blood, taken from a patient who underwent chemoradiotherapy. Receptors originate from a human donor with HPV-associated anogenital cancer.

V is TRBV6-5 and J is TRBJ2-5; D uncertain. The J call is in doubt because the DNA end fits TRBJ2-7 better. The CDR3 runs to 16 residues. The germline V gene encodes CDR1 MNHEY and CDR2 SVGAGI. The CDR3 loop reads CASSYSNPRGVYEQYF. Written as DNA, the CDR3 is TGTGCCAGCAGTTACTCGAACCCAAGAGGCGTATACGAGCAGTACTTC.

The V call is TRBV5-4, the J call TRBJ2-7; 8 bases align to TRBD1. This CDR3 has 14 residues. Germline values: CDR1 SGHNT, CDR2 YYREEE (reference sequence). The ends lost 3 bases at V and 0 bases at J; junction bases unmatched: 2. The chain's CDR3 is CASSSDRGSYEQYF. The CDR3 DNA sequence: TGTGCCAGCAGCTCCGACAGGGGCTCCTACGAGCAGTACTTC.

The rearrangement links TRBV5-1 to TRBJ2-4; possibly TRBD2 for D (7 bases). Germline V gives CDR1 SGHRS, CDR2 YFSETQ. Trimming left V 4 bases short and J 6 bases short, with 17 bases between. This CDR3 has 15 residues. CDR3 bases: TGCGCCAGCAGCCCTCTGGAGGGAGGGGGAAACATTCAGTACTTC. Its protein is CASSPLEGGGNIQYF.

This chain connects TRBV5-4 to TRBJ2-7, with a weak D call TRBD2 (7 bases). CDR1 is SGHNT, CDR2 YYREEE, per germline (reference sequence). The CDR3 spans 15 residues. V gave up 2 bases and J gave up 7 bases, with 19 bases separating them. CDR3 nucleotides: TGTGCCAGCAGCTTACCGGGACACCGGGAGGAAGAGCAGTACTTC. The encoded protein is CASSLPGHREEEQYF.

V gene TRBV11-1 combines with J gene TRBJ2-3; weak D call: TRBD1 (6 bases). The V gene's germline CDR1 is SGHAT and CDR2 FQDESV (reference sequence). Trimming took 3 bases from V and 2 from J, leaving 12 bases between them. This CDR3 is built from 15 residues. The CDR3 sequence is CASSFQDSPTDTQYF. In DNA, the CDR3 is TGTGCCAGCAGCTTCCAGGACAGTCCCACAGATACGCAGTATTTT.

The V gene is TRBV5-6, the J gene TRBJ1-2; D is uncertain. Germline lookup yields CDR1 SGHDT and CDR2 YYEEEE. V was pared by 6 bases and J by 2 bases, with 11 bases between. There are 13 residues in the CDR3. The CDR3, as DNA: TGTGCCAGCACCCCCAGGAGAAACTATGGCTACACCTTC. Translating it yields CASTPRRNYGYTF.

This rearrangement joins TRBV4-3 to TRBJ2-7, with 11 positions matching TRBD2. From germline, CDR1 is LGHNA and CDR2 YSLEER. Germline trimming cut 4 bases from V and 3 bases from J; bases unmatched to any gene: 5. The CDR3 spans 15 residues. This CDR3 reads CASSPGLADFYEQYF. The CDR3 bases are TGCGCCAGCAGCCCGGGACTAGCGGACTTCTACGAGCAGTACTTC.

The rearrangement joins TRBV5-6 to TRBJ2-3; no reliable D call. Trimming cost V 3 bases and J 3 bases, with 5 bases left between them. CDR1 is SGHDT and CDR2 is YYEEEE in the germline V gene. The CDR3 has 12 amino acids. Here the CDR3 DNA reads TGTGCCAGCAGCTGGTGGACAGATACGCAGTATTTT. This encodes CASSWWTDTQYF. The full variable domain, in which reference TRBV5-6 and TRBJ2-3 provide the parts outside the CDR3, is DAGVTQSPTHLIKTRGQQVTLRCSPKSGHDTVSWYQQALGQGPQFIFQYYEEEERQRGNFPDRFSGHQFPNYSSELNVNALLLGDSALYLCASSWWTDTQYFGPGTRLTVL.

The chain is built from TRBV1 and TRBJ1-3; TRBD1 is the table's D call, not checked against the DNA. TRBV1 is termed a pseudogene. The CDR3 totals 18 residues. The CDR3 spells CTSSQEPTGKPSGNTIYF. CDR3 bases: TGCACCAGCAGCCAAGAACCCACAGGGAAGCCATCTGGAAACACCATATATTTT.

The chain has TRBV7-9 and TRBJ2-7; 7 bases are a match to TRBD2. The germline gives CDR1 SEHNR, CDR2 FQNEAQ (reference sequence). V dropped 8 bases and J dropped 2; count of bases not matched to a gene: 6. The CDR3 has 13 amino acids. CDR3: CASGTGGTYEQYF. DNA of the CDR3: TGTGCCAGCGGGACGGGGGGAACCTACGAGCAGTACTTC.

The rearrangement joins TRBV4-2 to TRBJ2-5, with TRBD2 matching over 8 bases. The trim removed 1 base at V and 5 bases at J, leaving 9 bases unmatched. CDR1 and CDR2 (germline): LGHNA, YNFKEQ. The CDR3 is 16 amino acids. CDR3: CASSQVLSGGGETQYF. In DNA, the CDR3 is TGTGCCAGCAGCCAAGTCCTCAGCGGGGGTGGGGAGACCCAGTACTTC.

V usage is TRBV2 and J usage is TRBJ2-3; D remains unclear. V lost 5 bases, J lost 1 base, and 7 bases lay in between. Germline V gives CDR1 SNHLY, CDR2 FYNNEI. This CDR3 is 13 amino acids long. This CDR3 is CASSQEGTDTQYF. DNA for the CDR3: TGTGCCAGCAGTCAAGAGGGCACAGATACGCAGTATTTT.

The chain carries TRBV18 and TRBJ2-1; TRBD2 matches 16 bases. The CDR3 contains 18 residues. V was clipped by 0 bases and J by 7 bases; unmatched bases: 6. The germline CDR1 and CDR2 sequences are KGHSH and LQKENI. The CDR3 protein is CASSPPGLAGGRSNEQFF. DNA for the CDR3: TGTGCCAGCTCACCACCGGGACTAGCGGGAGGGCGTAGTAATGAGCAGTTCTTC. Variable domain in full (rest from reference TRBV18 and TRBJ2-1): NAGVMQNPRHLVRRRGQEARLRCSPMKGHSHVYWYRQLPEEGLKFMVYLQKENIIDESGMPKERFSAEFPKEGPSILRIQQVVRGDSAAYFCASSPPGLAGGRSNEQFFGPGTRLTVL.

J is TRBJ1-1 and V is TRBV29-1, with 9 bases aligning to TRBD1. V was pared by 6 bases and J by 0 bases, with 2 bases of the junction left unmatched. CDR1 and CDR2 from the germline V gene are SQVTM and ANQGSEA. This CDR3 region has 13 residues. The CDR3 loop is CSVRDRVNTEAFF. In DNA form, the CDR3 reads TGCAGCGTCCGGGACAGGGTGAACACTGAAGCTTTCTTT.

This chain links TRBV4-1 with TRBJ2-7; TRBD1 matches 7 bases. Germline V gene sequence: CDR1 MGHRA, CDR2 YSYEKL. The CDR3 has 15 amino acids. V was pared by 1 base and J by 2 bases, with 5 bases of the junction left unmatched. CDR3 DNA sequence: TGCGCCAGCAGCCAAGGTTCAGGGGGTACCTACGAGCAGTACTTC. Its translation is CASSQGSGGTYEQYF.

The CDR3 loop is CASSSSDEAFF. CDR3 sequence (DNA): TGTGCCAGCAGCTCATCAGATGAAGCTTTCTTT. The chain carries TRBV7-9 and TRBJ1-1; D remains ambiguous. The CDR3 is 11 residues long. The germline CDR1 and CDR2 sequences are SEHNR and FQNEAQ (reference sequence). V was pared by 4 bases and J by 7 bases, with 7 bases between.

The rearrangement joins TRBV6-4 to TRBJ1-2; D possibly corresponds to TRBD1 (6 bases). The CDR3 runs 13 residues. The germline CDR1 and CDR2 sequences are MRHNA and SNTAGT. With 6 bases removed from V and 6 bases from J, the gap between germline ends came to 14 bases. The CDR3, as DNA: TGTGCCAGCAGAAAAACAGGGACGGATGGCTACACCTTC. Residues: CASRKTGTDGYTF.

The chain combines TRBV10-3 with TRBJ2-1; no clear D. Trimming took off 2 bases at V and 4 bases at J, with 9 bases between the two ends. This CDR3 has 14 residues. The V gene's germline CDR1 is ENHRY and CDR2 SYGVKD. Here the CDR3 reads CAISEGQAYNEQFF. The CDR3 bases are TGTGCCATCAGTGAGGGGCAGGCTTACAATGAGCAGTTCTTC.

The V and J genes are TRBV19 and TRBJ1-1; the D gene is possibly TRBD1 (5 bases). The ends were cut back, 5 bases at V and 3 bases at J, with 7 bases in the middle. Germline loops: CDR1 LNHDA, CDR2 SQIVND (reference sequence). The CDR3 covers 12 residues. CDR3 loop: CASSGRDTEAFF. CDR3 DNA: TGTGCCAGTAGTGGCAGGGACACTGAAGCTTTCTTT.

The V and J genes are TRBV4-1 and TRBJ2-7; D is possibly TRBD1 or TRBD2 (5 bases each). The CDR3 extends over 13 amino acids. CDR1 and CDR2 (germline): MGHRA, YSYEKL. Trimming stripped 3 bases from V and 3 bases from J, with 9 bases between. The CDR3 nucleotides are TGCGCCAGCAGCCATCTGGGGGACTACGAGCAGTACTTC. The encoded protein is CASSHLGDYEQYF.

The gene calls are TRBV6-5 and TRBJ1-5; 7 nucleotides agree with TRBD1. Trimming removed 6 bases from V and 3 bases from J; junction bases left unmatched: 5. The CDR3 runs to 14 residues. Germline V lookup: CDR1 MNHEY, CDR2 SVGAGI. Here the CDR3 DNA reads TGTGCCAGCAGGGAGACAGGGCCCAATCAGCCCCAGCATTTT. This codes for CASRETGPNQPQHF.

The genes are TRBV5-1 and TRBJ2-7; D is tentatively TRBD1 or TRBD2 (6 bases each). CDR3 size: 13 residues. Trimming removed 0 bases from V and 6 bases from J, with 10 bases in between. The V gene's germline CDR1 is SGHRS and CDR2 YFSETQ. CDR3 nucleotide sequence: TGCGCCAGCAGCTTGGGTGAGGGGGGCGAGCAGTACTTC. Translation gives CASSLGEGGEQYF.

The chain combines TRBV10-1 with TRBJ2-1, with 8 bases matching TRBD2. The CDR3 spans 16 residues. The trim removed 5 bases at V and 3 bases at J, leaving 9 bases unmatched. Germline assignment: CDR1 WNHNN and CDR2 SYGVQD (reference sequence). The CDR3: CASSPTSAKYYNEQFF. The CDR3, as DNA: TGCGCCAGCAGTCCGACTAGCGCCAAATACTACAATGAGCAGTTCTTC.